Below, 2 T cell receptor beta chains from the same sample are listed, as sequenced in a study of cytomegalovirus exposure and HLA in healthy donors. PCR amplification relied on 60 Vbeta primers (plus 13 Jbeta primers). Sequenced by immunoSEQ multiplex PCR; TCRdb stores in-frame clones only, minus some. The table records under 130,000 clones, roughly 73% of them present only once. Material for sequencing was PBMCs. The receptors derive from a woman aged 40 to 50 in good health and CMV-seropositive.

V usage is TRBV5-4 and J usage is TRBJ2-3, with 7 nucleotides matching TRBD2. The CDR3 spans 19 residues. J gave up 3 bases and V 1 base, and 17 bases lay outside the gene matches. Germline lookup yields CDR1 SGHNT and CDR2 YYREEE (reference sequence). The CDR3 DNA sequence: TGTGCCAGCAGCTTGAGGCTAGCGGCCTTCAATTGGTGGACAGATACGCAGTATTTT. Protein: CASSLRLAAFNWWTDTQYF.

Turning to this clone: One end of the junction varies from germline; a read error may be responsible. The V and J genes are TRBV29-1 and TRBJ2-7; D is perhaps TRBD1 (6 bases). Germline V CDR1 and CDR2: SQVTM, ANQGSEA. This CDR3 spans 13 amino acids. CDR3 loop: CSVEAPNLGQQFF. The CDR3 bases are TGCAGCGTTGAAGCTCCCAATTTAGGACAGCAATTCTTC.